These 29 T cell receptor beta chains came from one sample sequenced in a study of OX40 agonist ivuxolimab in advanced cancers. Sequencing used immunoSEQ multiplex PCR; TCRdb keeps in-frame clones, though not all of them. Among around 39,000 clones, 65% to 85% were seen once, and the ten largest hold over 8.5%. Sequencing used CD4+ or CD8+ T cells sorted from blood, obtained in a trial of the OX40 agonist ivuxolimab. All receptors derive from an adult with an advanced solid tumor such as melanoma, head and neck, liver or kidney cancer.

The V gene is TRBV5-6, the J gene TRBJ1-2; 9 nucleotides line up with TRBD1. Germline V gene sequence: CDR1 SGHDT, CDR2 YYEEEE. The ends lost 4 bases at V and 3 bases at J; junction bases unmatched: 10. CDR3 size: 16 residues. In DNA form, the CDR3 reads TGTGCCAGCAGCCACACCTGGACAGGGGAGGACTATGGCTACACCTTC. It yields the protein CASSHTWTGEDYGYTF.

The chain recombines TRBV19 with TRBJ2-1; 13 nucleotides line up with TRBD2. The trim removed 2 bases at V and 7 bases at J, leaving 2 bases unmatched. The CDR3 extends over 15 amino acids. Germline CDR1 and CDR2: LNHDA and SQIVND (reference sequence). CDR3 sequence (DNA): TGTGCCAGTAGTATAACTAGCGGGGGGGCAAATGAGCAGTTCTTC. It encodes CASSITSGGANEQFF.

The V gene is TRBV5-5, the J gene TRBJ2-7; a weak D match, TRBD2 (6 bases). In germline, CDR1 is SGHKS, CDR2 YYEKEE (reference sequence). V shed 0 bases and J shed 4 bases, with 11 bases lying between them. The CDR3 spans 14 residues. CDR3 amino acids: CASSLGRDNYEQYF. The CDR3 nucleotides read TGTGCCAGCAGCTTGGGGAGGGATAATTACGAGCAGTACTTC.

The gene calls are TRBV29-1 and TRBJ2-2, with D maybe TRBD1 (5 bases). Germline assignment: CDR1 SQVTM and CDR2 ANQGSEA. The CDR3 is made up of 15 amino acids. Trimming cost V 2 bases and J 4 bases, with 14 bases left between them. CDR3 in DNA: TGCAGCGTTGAATATGTCGGCAGGGCCACCGGGGAGCTGTTTTTT. Translation: CSVEYVGRATGELFF.

This clone was recorded a few times. The chain joins TRBV6-5 to TRBJ1-2; a weak D match, TRBD1 (5 bases). From germline, CDR1 is MNHEY and CDR2 SVGAGI. The V end was cut by 4 bases, the J end by 2 bases, with 8 bases between. The CDR3 has 13 amino acids. CDR3 protein: CASSSGLNYGYTF. The CDR3 coding sequence is TGTGCCAGCAGTTCGGGACTGAACTATGGCTACACCTTC.

This clone came up a few times. This chain connects TRBV11-2 to TRBJ2-7; 10 nucleotides match TRBD2. Looked up from germline, CDR1 is SGHAT and CDR2 is FQNNGV. The junction had 3 bases not matched to a gene; V was cut back by 3 bases and J by 7 bases. The CDR3 loop spans 13 amino acids. The CDR3 nucleotides are TGTGCCAGCAGCTTGCAGCGGGGGGGAGAGCAGTACTTC. The encoded protein is CASSLQRGGEQYF.

This rearrangement joins TRBV5-1 to TRBJ2-1; the match to TRBD1 covers 7 bases. Losses at the gene ends were 4 bases for V and 0 bases for J; bases not matched to a gene: 10. Germline CDR1 is SGHRS and CDR2 is YFSETQ. CDR3 length: 17 residues. The CDR3 DNA is TGCGCCAGCAGCCCCGGACAGGCCGCGAGCTCCTACAATGAGCAGTTCTTC. It encodes CASSPGQAASSYNEQFF.

The chain combines TRBV2 with TRBJ1-2; D is perhaps TRBD1 (5 bases). V was cut by 4 bases and J by 3 bases, with 9 bases left in between. Per germline, CDR1 SNHLY and CDR2 FYNNEI. The CDR3 loop spans 13 amino acids. The chain's CDR3 is CASSAQGDYGYTF. The CDR3 coding sequence is TGTGCCAGCAGTGCCCAGGGTGACTATGGCTACACCTTC.

This clone was picked up one time. The V call is TRBV5-6, the J call TRBJ2-1, with D maybe TRBD2 (6 bases). V was clipped by 3 bases and J by 9 bases, with 10 bases between them. Germline CDR1 SGHDT, CDR2 YYEEEE. CDR3 length: 12 amino acids. The CDR3 coding sequence is TGTGCCAGCAGCTGGGGACTCGGTGAGCAGTTCTTC. As protein: CASSWGLGEQFF.

The chain carries TRBV19 and TRBJ1-5, with 7 bases identical to TRBD1. V gave up 8 bases and J gave up 6 bases; unmatched junction bases: 7. Germline values: CDR1 LNHDA, CDR2 SQIVND (reference sequence). There are 13 residues in the CDR3. Here the CDR3 reads CASGQGDIQPQHF. CDR3 bases: TGTGCCAGTGGGCAGGGGGATATTCAGCCCCAGCATTTT. Together with reference TRBV19 and TRBJ1-5, the CDR3 gives the full variable domain: DGGITQSPKYLFRKEGQNVTLSCEQNLNHDAMYWYRQDPGQGLRLIYYSQIVNDFQKGDIAEGYSVSREKKESFPLTVTSAQKNPTAFYLCASGQGDIQPQHFGDGTRLSIL.

This clone turned up a few times. The rearrangement links TRBV7-8 to TRBJ2-5; 11 nucleotides agree with TRBD2. This CDR3 region has 16 residues. The V segment lost 1 base and the J segment 2 bases; nucleotides outside the gene matches: 3. Germline assignment: CDR1 SGHVS and CDR2 FQNEAQ. The CDR3 loop reads CASSLGPSGGQETQYF. CDR3 coding DNA: TGTGCCAGCAGCTTAGGGCCTAGCGGGGGGCAAGAGACCCAGTACTTC.

The chain joins TRBV5-1 to TRBJ1-1; maybe TRBD1 (6 bases). The CDR3 runs to 16 residues. Germline CDR1 is SGHRS and CDR2 is YFSETQ. V was pared by 0 bases and J by 0 bases, with 12 bases between. For the CDR3, the DNA is TGCGCCAGCAGCTTGGGGATTGGGGGCATGAACACTGAAGCTTTCTTT. Translated: CASSLGIGGMNTEAFF.

The chain has TRBV5-1 and TRBJ1-6; no clear D gene. Trimming cost V 6 bases and J 0 bases, with 10 bases left between them. Germline values: CDR1 SGHRS, CDR2 YFSETQ. The CDR3 has 15 amino acids. CDR3 bases: TGCGCCAGCATGAGACACAGCTCCTATAATTCACCCCTCCACTTT. This encodes CASMRHSSYNSPLHF.

This clone was detected only a few times. The chain employs TRBV30 and TRBJ1-1; D ambiguous. The germline gives CDR1 GTSNPN, CDR2 SVGIG (reference sequence). The CDR3 runs 11 residues. The ends were cut back, 5 bases at V and 4 bases at J, with 8 bases in the middle. The CDR3 sequence: CAWSLGTEAFF. In nucleotides, the CDR3 is TGTGCCTGGTCCCTGGGCACTGAAGCTTTCTTT.

This chain joins TRBV30 and TRBJ2-1; 10 bases line up with TRBD1. Germline loops: CDR1 GTSNPN, CDR2 SVGIG (reference sequence). The CDR3 totals 16 residues. J lost 9 bases, V lost 0 bases, and 11 bases had no gene match. DNA of the CDR3: TGTGCCTGGAGTGTACTCGGGACAGGGGTTACAAGTGAGCAGTTCTTC. Its protein is CAWSVLGTGVTSEQFF.

This chain joins TRBV27 and TRBJ1-2; 7 bases are shared with TRBD1. Germline loops: CDR1 MNHEY, CDR2 SMNVEV (reference sequence). The CDR3 covers 14 residues. Germline trimming cut 6 bases from V and 3 bases from J; bases unmatched to any gene: 7. In nucleotides, the CDR3 is TGTGCCAGCAGAGACCTTCAGGGGGACTATGGCTACACCTTC. This gives the protein CASRDLQGDYGYTF.

DNA for the CDR3: TGTGCCAGCTCACCGGAAACAGGGGGTAGCAATCAGCCCCAGCATTTT. This encodes CASSPETGGSNQPQHF. V gene TRBV18 combines with J gene TRBJ1-5, with 8 bases fitting TRBD1. Germline lookup yields CDR1 KGHSH and CDR2 LQKENI. CDR3 size: 16 residues. V gave up 3 bases and J gave up 0 bases; unmatched junction bases: 4.

This chain joins TRBV5-1 and TRBJ2-1; TRBD1 agrees at 9 bases. With 0 bases clipped from V and 0 bases from J, the junction kept 7 bases outside the gene matches. The germline CDR1 and CDR2 sequences are SGHRS and YFSETQ. This CDR3 comprises 18 residues. CDR3 coding DNA: TGCGCCAGCAGCTTGGAACAGGGGGCACAAGTCTCCTACAATGAGCAGTTCTTC. Translation gives CASSLEQGAQVSYNEQFF.

This clone was found once. The chain recombines TRBV10-3 with TRBJ1-2, with a tentative D call TRBD1 (5 bases). The CDR3 spans 15 residues. Germline-derived CDR1 and CDR2 are ENHRY and SYGVKD. Trimming left V 0 bases short and J 3 bases short, with 11 bases between. CDR3 residues: CAISESQTAYYGYTF. CDR3 nucleotide sequence: TGTGCCATCAGTGAGTCTCAGACAGCTTACTATGGCTACACCTTC.

This clone was found once. This chain uses TRBV5-6 with TRBJ1-2; no clear D gene. Germline V gene lookup returns CDR1 SGHDT and CDR2 YYEEEE. The CDR3 extends over 16 amino acids. The V end was cut by 1 base, the J end by 6 bases, with 19 bases between. This chain's CDR3 is CASSLYRMEVKNGYTF. DNA for the CDR3: TGTGCCAGCAGCTTGTATAGGATGGAGGTAAAGAATGGCTACACCTTC.

This clone has more than one count but fewer than ten. The gene calls are TRBV30 and TRBJ2-2; 9 bases align to TRBD1. CDR3 length: 14 amino acids. J was trimmed by 1 base and V by 7 bases; bases with no gene match: 4. Germline-derived CDR1 and CDR2 are GTSNPN and SVGIG (reference sequence). In DNA, the CDR3 is TGTGCCTTAGGGACAGGGATGAACACCGGGGAGCTGTTTTTT. Its translation: CALGTGMNTGELFF.

In DNA form, the CDR3 reads TGTGCCAGCAGTGTTTACAGGGAGAATGAGCAGTTCTTC. As protein: CASSVYRENEQFF. The chain recombines TRBV2 with TRBJ2-1, with D possibly TRBD1 on 6 matching bases. V lost 4 bases to trimming and J lost 7 bases, with 11 bases between them. Per germline, CDR1 SNHLY and CDR2 FYNNEI. The length of the CDR3 is 13 residues.

A single count supports this clone. V usage is TRBV7-2 and J usage is TRBJ1-1; D gene uncertain. Germline CDR1 SGHTA, CDR2 FQGNSA. The CDR3 covers 15 residues. Trimming cost V 2 bases and J 1 base, with 11 bases left between them. CDR3 loop: CASSLFWMGNTEAFF. DNA for the CDR3: TGTGCCAGCAGCTTATTTTGGATGGGGAACACTGAAGCTTTCTTT.

The chain links TRBV4-2 to TRBJ1-3; unclear D gene. The CDR3 contains 13 residues. V lost 0 bases and J 7 bases, leaving 7 bases between the germline ends. Germline-derived CDR1 and CDR2 are LGHNA and YNFKEQ. The CDR3, as DNA: TGTGCCAGCAGCCAAGAAAGAGCGAACACCATATATTTT. It is translated as CASSQERANTIYF.

The genes are TRBV28 and TRBJ2-7; 8 nucleotides line up with TRBD1. The germline gives CDR1 MDHEN, CDR2 SYDVKM. This CDR3 region has 15 residues. V lost 7 bases to trimming and J lost 1 base; unmatched junction nucleotides: 9. CDR3 residues: CASTGRGTGSYEQYF. The CDR3 DNA reads as TGTGCCAGCACCGGCCGAGGGACAGGATCCTACGAGCAGTACTTC.

In its sample, this clone was seen once. This chain uses TRBV6-5 with TRBJ2-3; 9 nucleotides agree with TRBD1. Germline V gene data show CDR1 as MNHEY and CDR2 as SVGAGI. The J segment lost 2 bases and the V segment lost 10 bases, leaving 7 bases of the junction unmatched. The CDR3 contains 14 residues. The CDR3 DNA reads as TGTGCCACCACGGGACAGGGATACACAGATACGCAGTATTTT. It translates to CATTGQGYTDTQYF.

The chain joins TRBV19 to TRBJ2-7; 10 bases fit TRBD1. CDR1 is LNHDA, CDR2 SQIVND, per germline (reference sequence). CDR3 size: 14 residues. The ends lost 6 bases at V and 6 bases at J; junction bases unmatched: 8. The CDR3 sequence: CASSPGTGVGEQYF. CDR3 in DNA: TGTGCCAGTAGCCCCGGGACAGGGGTAGGCGAGCAGTACTTC.

The rearrangement joins TRBV19 to TRBJ1-1; a weak D match, TRBD1 (5 bases). Trimming removed 4 bases from V and 1 base from J, with 16 bases in between. Germline V gene sequence: CDR1 LNHDA, CDR2 SQIVND (reference sequence). The CDR3 has 16 residues. The CDR3: CASSTARQIGNTEAFF. Written as DNA, the CDR3 is TGTGCCAGTAGTACCGCTCGACAGATTGGGAACACTGAAGCTTTCTTT. The full variable domain, completed using reference TRBV19 and TRBJ1-1, is DGGITQSPKYLFRKEGQNVTLSCEQNLNHDAMYWYRQDPGQGLRLIYYSQIVNDFQKGDIAEGYSVSREKKESFPLTVTSAQKNPTAFYLCASSTARQIGNTEAFFGQGTRLTVV.

This clone was observed a single time. The V call is TRBV6-1, the J call TRBJ2-1; a possible D gene is TRBD1 (6 bases). CDR1 is MNHNS, CDR2 SASEGT, per germline. This CDR3 has 15 amino acids. The V end lost 5 bases, the J end lost 6 bases, and 17 bases lay between the germline ends. The CDR3 protein is CASSLTGPRGNEQFF. The CDR3 DNA follows: TGTGCCAGCAGTCTTACAGGGCCCAGGGGCAATGAGCAGTTCTTC.